Listed below are T cell receptor beta chains from one sample, sequenced in a study of technical replicates of blood from four donors. Profiling relied on immunoSEQ multiplex PCR, and the TCRdb table lists in-frame clones only, not all of them. There are some 63,000 clones in the sample; roughly 89% occur only once, and under 6.5% lies in the top ten. Sequenced: PBMCs. The source is a human donor in good health. Some clones in this sample may be carry-over from other donors' samples. CDR3s include the opening cysteine and the closing phenylalanine or tryptophan. The order of the fields is clone size, D gene, V gene, J gene, CDR3 protein, CDR3 DNA. The D gene is left open where the match is weak. Clone size is given for some rows only: seen once, a few or many times, or a class if the clone is expanded.

clone size: .; D gene: .; V gene: TRBV23-1; J gene: TRBJ2-5; CDR3 protein: CASSQSSPGRSQETQYF; CDR3 DNA: TGCGCCAGCAGTCAATCGAGCCCAGGCAGAAGTCAAGAGACCCAGTACTTC
clone size: .; D gene: TRBD1; V gene: TRBV7-9; J gene: TRBJ2-1; CDR3 protein: CASSFRDRDYNEQFF; CDR3 DNA: TGTGCCAGCAGCTTCCGGGACAGGGACTACAATGAGCAGTTCTTC
clone size: .; D gene: .; V gene: TRBV28; J gene: TRBJ1-5; CDR3 protein: CASSPGGETGLRPQHF; CDR3 DNA: TGTGCCAGCAGTCCGGGAGGGGAGACGGGTCTTCGGCCCCAGCATTTT
clone size: .; D gene: .; V gene: TRBV7-8; J gene: TRBJ2-1; CDR3 protein: CASSLGFRDKIYNEQFF; CDR3 DNA: TGTGCCAGCAGCTTAGGTTTTCGGGACAAGATTTACAATGAGCAGTTCTTC
clone size: .; D gene: TRBD1; V gene: TRBV2; J gene: TRBJ1-2; CDR3 protein: CASSAEGARYGYTF; CDR3 DNA: TGTGCCAGCAGTGCCGAGGGGGCAAGGTATGGCTACACCTTC
clone size: .; D gene: TRBD1; V gene: TRBV2; J gene: TRBJ2-7; CDR3 protein: CASSAWTGTYEQYF; CDR3 DNA: TGTGCCAGCAGTGCTTGGACAGGGACCTACGAGCAGTACTTC
clone size: once; D gene: TRBD1; V gene: TRBV5-1; J gene: TRBJ2-7; CDR3 protein: CASSLVSGTGLYEQYF; CDR3 DNA: TGCGCCAGCAGCTTGGTTTCCGGGACAGGGCTGTACGAGCAGTACTTC
clone size: .; D gene: .; V gene: TRBV10-3; J gene: TRBJ1-3; CDR3 protein: CAITRAGTPGNTIYF; CDR3 DNA: TGTGCCATCACCCGAGCCGGGACACCTGGAAACACCATATATTTT
clone size: .; D gene: .; V gene: TRBV1; J gene: TRBJ2-5; CDR3 protein: CTSSQGGQYQETQYF; CDR3 DNA: TGCACCAGCAGCCAAGGAGGACAGTACCAAGAGACCCAGTACTTC
clone size: .; D gene: .; V gene: TRBV18; J gene: TRBJ2-7; CDR3 protein: CASSQGPDYEQYF; CDR3 DNA: TGTGCCAGCTCCCAGGGGCCCGACTACGAGCAGTACTTC
clone size: .; D gene: .; V gene: TRBV12-5; J gene: TRBJ2-7; CDR3 protein: CASGSASGTYEQYF; CDR3 DNA: TGTGCTAGTGGTTCTGCCTCGGGGACCTACGAGCAGTACTTC
clone size: .; D gene: TRBD1; V gene: TRBV9; J gene: TRBJ2-1; CDR3 protein: CASSGDREYNEQFF; CDR3 DNA: TGTGCCAGCAGCGGAGACAGGGAATACAATGAGCAGTTCTTC
clone size: .; D gene: TRBD2; V gene: TRBV4-1; J gene: TRBJ2-3; CDR3 protein: CASSQDGTSGGTDTQYF; CDR3 DNA: TGCGCCAGCAGCCAAGACGGCACTAGCGGGGGGACAGATACGCAGTATTTT
clone size: once; D gene: .; V gene: TRBV9; J gene: TRBJ2-2; CDR3 protein: CASSVNPGTNTGELFF; CDR3 DNA: TGTGCCAGCAGCGTAAATCCAGGGACGAACACCGGGGAGCTGTTTTTT
clone size: .; D gene: .; V gene: TRBV6-1; J gene: TRBJ2-7; CDR3 protein: CASSEVGRGWYEQYF; CDR3 DNA: TGTGCCAGCAGTGAAGTGGGCAGGGGATGGTACGAGCAGTACTTC
clone size: .; D gene: .; V gene: TRBV6-1; J gene: TRBJ1-4; CDR3 protein: CASIMGRANEKLFF; CDR3 DNA: TGTGCCAGCATAATGGGGCGAGCTAATGAAAAACTGTTTTTT
clone size: once; D gene: .; V gene: TRBV18; J gene: TRBJ1-3; CDR3 protein: CASSQFTGGNTIYF; CDR3 DNA: TGTGCCAGCTCACAGTTCACAGGGGGAAACACCATATATTTT
clone size: .; D gene: .; V gene: TRBV19; J gene: TRBJ1-5; CDR3 protein: CASTPPGGQSAQHF; CDR3 DNA: TGTGCCAGTACCCCCCCCGGTGGGCAGTCAGCCCAGCATTTT
clone size: .; D gene: TRBD1; V gene: TRBV7-6; J gene: TRBJ2-2; CDR3 protein: CASSVQGDTGELFF; CDR3 DNA: TGTGCCAGCAGCGTGCAGGGGGACACCGGGGAGCTGTTTTTT
clone size: .; D gene: .; V gene: TRBV10-3; J gene: TRBJ2-3; CDR3 protein: CAISEGPRGTDTQYF; CDR3 DNA: TGTGCCATCAGTGAGGGACCCAGGGGCACAGATACGCAGTATTTT
clone size: .; D gene: .; V gene: TRBV5-4; J gene: TRBJ1-2; CDR3 protein: CASSPDRAPLYGYTF; CDR3 DNA: TGTGCCAGCAGCCCCGACAGAGCACCTCTCTATGGCTACACCTTC
clone size: .; D gene: .; V gene: TRBV9; J gene: TRBJ1-1; CDR3 protein: CASSEGAGANTEAFF; CDR3 DNA: TGTGCCAGCAGCGAGGGTGCGGGGGCGAACACTGAAGCTTTCTTT
clone size: .; D gene: TRBD2; V gene: TRBV9; J gene: TRBJ2-3; CDR3 protein: CASSGSGSGSDTQYF; CDR3 DNA: TGTGCCAGCAGCGGAAGCGGGAGCGGCAGCGATACGCAGTATTTT
clone size: .; D gene: TRBD2; V gene: TRBV4-3; J gene: TRBJ2-6; CDR3 protein: CASSPRFGLGSISGANVLTF; CDR3 DNA: TGCGCCAGCAGCCCTCGTTTCGGACTAGGCTCAATCTCTGGGGCCAACGTCCTGACTTTC
clone size: .; D gene: .; V gene: TRBV10-3; J gene: TRBJ1-5; CDR3 protein: CATSGPGGQPQHF; CDR3 DNA: TGTGCCACCTCGGGGCCGGGGGGACAGCCCCAGCATTTT
clone size: .; D gene: .; V gene: TRBV7-2; J gene: TRBJ2-1; CDR3 protein: CASSRTTNEQFF; CDR3 DNA: TGTGCCAGCAGTAGGACTACCAATGAGCAGTTCTTC
clone size: .; D gene: .; V gene: TRBV7-2; J gene: TRBJ2-7; CDR3 protein: CASSLAGGPSEQYF; CDR3 DNA: TGTGCCAGCAGCTTAGCGGGGGGGCCGAGTGAGCAGTACTTC
clone size: once; D gene: .; V gene: TRBV10-1; J gene: TRBJ2-1; CDR3 protein: CASSGGFSYNEQFF; CDR3 DNA: TGCGCCTCTTCGGGGGGCTTCTCCTACAATGAGCAGTTCTTC
clone size: .; D gene: TRBD2; V gene: TRBV9; J gene: TRBJ2-1; CDR3 protein: CASSLSGNTYNEQFF; CDR3 DNA: TGTGCCAGCAGCCTTAGCGGGAATACCTACAATGAGCAGTTCTTC
clone size: .; D gene: .; V gene: TRBV5-1; J gene: TRBJ2-4; CDR3 protein: CASSSSLGGDGIQYF; CDR3 DNA: TGCGCCAGCAGCTCGAGCCTGGGGGGTGATGGGATTCAGTACTTC
clone size: .; D gene: .; V gene: TRBV7-9; J gene: TRBJ1-1; CDR3 protein: CASSLGQANTEAFF; CDR3 DNA: TGTGCCAGCAGCTTAGGGCAGGCGAACACTGAAGCTTTCTTT
clone size: .; D gene: .; V gene: TRBV7-8; J gene: TRBJ1-3; CDR3 protein: CASSLDGGYTIYF; CDR3 DNA: TGTGCCAGCAGCTTAGACGGGGGATACACCATATATTTT
clone size: .; D gene: TRBD2; V gene: TRBV4-3; J gene: TRBJ2-1; CDR3 protein: CASSPLSSGLGNEQFF; CDR3 DNA: TGCGCCAGCAGCCCCCTTTCATCGGGACTAGGGAATGAGCAGTTCTTC
clone size: .; D gene: .; V gene: TRBV19; J gene: TRBJ2-3; CDR3 protein: CASSRTGWDTQYF; CDR3 DNA: TGTGCCAGTAGTCGCACAGGATGGGATACGCAGTATTTT
clone size: .; D gene: .; V gene: TRBV2; J gene: TRBJ1-1; CDR3 protein: CASSLGVPGTEAFF; CDR3 DNA: TGTGCCAGCAGTCTTGGAGTCCCGGGGACTGAAGCTTTCTTT
clone size: .; D gene: TRBD2; V gene: TRBV7-9; J gene: TRBJ2-1; CDR3 protein: CASSPPGTSNEQFF; CDR3 DNA: TGTGCCAGCAGCCCGCCCGGGACTAGTAATGAGCAGTTCTTC
clone size: .; D gene: TRBD1; V gene: TRBV11-1; J gene: TRBJ1-4; CDR3 protein: CASSFSGTANEKLFF; CDR3 DNA: TGTGCCAGCAGCTTCTCCGGGACAGCTAATGAAAAACTGTTTTTT
clone size: .; D gene: .; V gene: TRBV6-1; J gene: TRBJ2-7; CDR3 protein: CASSERSSSYEQYF; CDR3 DNA: TGTGCCAGCAGTGAAAGATCCAGCTCCTACGAGCAGTACTTC
clone size: .; D gene: .; V gene: TRBV4-3; J gene: TRBJ2-2; CDR3 protein: CASSQDFWAQGRVGTGELFF; CDR3 DNA: TGCGCCAGCAGCCAAGATTTTTGGGCTCAGGGAAGAGTAGGCACCGGGGAGCTGTTTTTT
clone size: .; D gene: .; V gene: TRBV9; J gene: TRBJ1-1; CDR3 protein: CASSVSQEDTEAFF; CDR3 DNA: TGTGCCAGCAGCGTAAGTCAGGAGGACACTGAAGCTTTCTTT
clone size: .; D gene: .; V gene: TRBV7-2; J gene: TRBJ2-6; CDR3 protein: CASSFRGRGAGANVLTF; CDR3 DNA: TGTGCCAGCAGCTTTCGTGGGAGGGGGGCTGGGGCCAACGTCCTGACTTTC
clone size: .; D gene: TRBD1; V gene: TRBV4-2; J gene: TRBJ2-7; CDR3 protein: CASSQTPGQGTYEQYF; CDR3 DNA: TGTGCCAGCAGCCAAACACCGGGACAGGGGACCTACGAGCAGTACTTC
clone size: .; D gene: TRBD1; V gene: TRBV5-1; J gene: TRBJ2-7; CDR3 protein: CASSLNPDRDEQYF; CDR3 DNA: TGCGCCAGCAGCTTAAACCCGGACAGGGACGAGCAGTACTTC
clone size: .; D gene: TRBD1; V gene: TRBV5-1; J gene: TRBJ2-5; CDR3 protein: CASSLGTGGKGTQYF; CDR3 DNA: TGCGCCAGCAGCTTGGGGACAGGGGGAAAAGGGACCCAGTACTTC
clone size: .; D gene: TRBD2; V gene: TRBV5-1; J gene: TRBJ2-3; CDR3 protein: CASSFGVAGAQRWYF; CDR3 DNA: TGCGCCAGCAGCTTTGGGGTAGCGGGAGCACAGAGATGGTATTTT
clone size: few; D gene: .; V gene: TRBV7-2; J gene: TRBJ1-2; CDR3 protein: CASSLGDVGAYGYTF; CDR3 DNA: TGTGCCAGCAGCTTAGGAGATGTGGGGGCCTATGGCTACACCTTC
clone size: .; D gene: TRBD1; V gene: TRBV10-3; J gene: TRBJ1-4; CDR3 protein: CATTRDRANEKLFF; CDR3 DNA: TGTGCCACCACCCGGGACAGGGCCAATGAAAAACTGTTTTTT
clone size: few; D gene: .; V gene: TRBV10-3; J gene: TRBJ1-2; CDR3 protein: CAISTAEEYGYTF; CDR3 DNA: TGTGCCATCAGTACGGCGGAGGAGTATGGCTACACCTTC
clone size: .; D gene: TRBD1; V gene: TRBV14; J gene: TRBJ2-5; CDR3 protein: CASSQVWTGGGETQYF; CDR3 DNA: TGTGCCAGCAGCCAAGTCTGGACAGGGGGCGGGGAGACCCAGTACTTC
clone size: .; D gene: TRBD2; V gene: TRBV14; J gene: TRBJ2-7; CDR3 protein: CASSRTSESYEQYF; CDR3 DNA: TGTGCCAGCAGCCGCACTAGCGAGTCCTACGAGCAGTACTTC